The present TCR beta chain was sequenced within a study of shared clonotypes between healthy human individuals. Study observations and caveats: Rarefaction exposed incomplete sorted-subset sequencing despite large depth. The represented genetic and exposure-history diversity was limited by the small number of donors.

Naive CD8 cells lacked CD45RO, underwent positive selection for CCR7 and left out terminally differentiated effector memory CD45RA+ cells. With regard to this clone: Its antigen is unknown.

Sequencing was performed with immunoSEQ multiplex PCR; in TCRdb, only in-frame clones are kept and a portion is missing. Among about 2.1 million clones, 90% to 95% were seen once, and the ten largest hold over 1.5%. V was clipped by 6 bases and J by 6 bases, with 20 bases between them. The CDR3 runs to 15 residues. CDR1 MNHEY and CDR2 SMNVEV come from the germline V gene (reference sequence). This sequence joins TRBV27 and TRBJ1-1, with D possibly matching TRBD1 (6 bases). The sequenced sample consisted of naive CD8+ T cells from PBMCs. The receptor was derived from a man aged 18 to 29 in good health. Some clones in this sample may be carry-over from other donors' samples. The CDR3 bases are TGTGCCAGCAGCCTAAGCAGGGGCAGGGTCTCTGAAGCTTTCTTT. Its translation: CASSLSRGRVSEAFF.